The 15 T cell receptor beta chains below all came from one sample that was sequenced in a study of cytomegalovirus exposure and HLA in healthy donors. The data were produced by immunoSEQ multiplex PCR, yet TCRdb's version contains in-frame clones alone and is incomplete. The sample yields some 69,000 clones, roughly 94% seen once. The material sequenced was PBMCs. The receptors originated from a young man in good health and CMV-seropositive.

The rearrangement links TRBV10-3 to TRBJ2-7, with 7 bases aligning to TRBD1. Per germline, CDR1 ENHRY and CDR2 SYGVKD. This CDR3 comprises 14 residues. The V gene end was trimmed by 4 bases and the J gene end by 0 bases; junction bases not matched to a gene: 3. This CDR3 reads CAISGGTASYEQYF. The DNA of the CDR3 is TGTGCCATCAGTGGGGGGACAGCCTCCTACGAGCAGTACTTC.

V and J are TRBV19 and TRBJ2-4, with TRBD1 identical over 9 bases. The CDR3 spans 22 residues. Germline CDR1 reads LNHDA; CDR2 reads SQIVND (reference sequence). V lost 2 bases, J lost 2 bases, and 22 bases stayed unmatched. The CDR3 nucleotides read TGTGCCAGTAGTATATACCCCCGGGATCCGGGACAGGGTGACGGGACCAAAAACATTCAGTACTTC. Encoded protein: CASSIYPRDPGQGDGTKNIQYF.

This chain connects TRBV2 to TRBJ2-1; 10 bases match TRBD2. The CDR3 length is 16 residues. Germline V gene lookup returns CDR1 SNHLY and CDR2 FYNNEI. V shed 7 bases, J shed 3 bases, and the junction held 9 bases outside the gene matches. The CDR3 region is CASKASGGSFYNEQFF. CDR3 nucleotides: TGTGCCAGCAAAGCTAGCGGGGGATCCTTCTACAATGAGCAGTTCTTC.

The V and J genes are TRBV4-1 and TRBJ2-1, with D hard to call. V dropped 3 bases and J dropped 3 bases, with 3 bases sitting between them. Germline V CDR1 and CDR2: MGHRA, YSYEKL. The CDR3 is made up of 12 amino acids. Here the CDR3 reads CASSHHYNEQFF. In DNA form, the CDR3 reads TGCGCCAGCAGCCACCACTACAATGAGCAGTTCTTC.

The chain uses TRBV29-1 and TRBJ2-3; TRBD1 agrees at 7 bases. Germline values: CDR1 SQVTM, CDR2 ANQGSEA. Trimming at V came to 7 bases and at J to 6 bases, leaving 7 bases not matched to a gene. The CDR3 has 12 amino acids. In nucleotides, the CDR3 is TGCAGCGGAAGGACAGGTCCCGATACGCAGTATTTT. It is translated as CSGRTGPDTQYF.

This clone showed up just once. The V gene is TRBV6-6, the J gene TRBJ1-5; D gene unclear. V gave up 2 bases and J gave up 4 bases, with 12 bases separating them. The CDR3 is 15 residues long. CDR1 is MNHNY, CDR2 SVGAGI, per germline (reference sequence). The CDR3 region is CASSYEGSGNQPQHF. DNA of the CDR3: TGTGCCAGCAGTTACGAAGGATCGGGGAATCAGCCCCAGCATTTT.

The rearrangement uses TRBV27 and TRBJ2-3, with 12 nucleotides matching TRBD2. V shed 4 bases, J shed 5 bases, and the junction held 7 bases outside the gene matches. The CDR3 covers 16 residues. Germline CDR1 and CDR2: MNHEY and SMNVEV (reference sequence). The CDR3 region is CASSSLAGGPGDTQYF. In nucleotides, the CDR3 is TGTGCCAGCAGTTCCCTAGCGGGAGGGCCGGGAGATACGCAGTATTTT.

The V and J genes are TRBV2 and TRBJ1-6, with TRBD1 as a possible D gene (5 bases). The CDR3 has 15 residues. Germline CDR1 is SNHLY and CDR2 is FYNNEI. V lost 6 bases and J 7 bases, leaving 16 bases between the germline ends. This CDR3 is CASRWGGFENSPLHF. CDR3 DNA sequence: TGTGCCAGCAGGTGGGGGGGGTTCGAGAATTCACCCCTCCACTTT. The full variable domain, completed using reference TRBV2 and TRBJ1-6, is EPEVTQTPSHQVTQMGQEVILRCVPISNHLYFYWYRQILGQKVEFLVSFYNNEISEKSEIFDDQFSVERPDGSNFTLKIRSTKLEDSAMYFCASRWGGFENSPLHFGNGTRLTVT.

This chain uses TRBV9 with TRBJ2-5; 9 bases match TRBD1. Germline V gene data show CDR1 as SGDLS and CDR2 as YYNGEE. Unmatched junction bases numbered 7, after V lost 2 bases and J lost 2 bases. This CDR3 contains 16 residues. CDR3 amino acids: CASSVSPGQGQETQYF. CDR3 in DNA: TGTGCCAGCAGCGTTTCGCCCGGACAGGGGCAAGAGACCCAGTACTTC.

The chain couples TRBV9 to TRBJ2-5; D gene unclear. V lost 2 bases and J 1 base, leaving 6 bases between the germline ends. The CDR3 has 13 amino acids. The germline V gene has CDR1 SGDLS and CDR2 YYNGEE. The CDR3 protein is CASSVNSQETQYF. DNA of the CDR3: TGTGCCAGCAGCGTTAACTCCCAAGAGACCCAGTACTTC.

The chain has TRBV18 and TRBJ2-7; TRBD2 might be the D (5 bases). Trimming took 4 bases from V and 0 from J, leaving 10 bases between them. The length of the CDR3 is 14 residues. Germline loops: CDR1 KGHSH, CDR2 LQKENI. The CDR3 region is CASSLTGDSYEQYF. The CDR3 DNA follows: TGTGCCAGCTCACTCACCGGGGACTCCTACGAGCAGTACTTC.

V usage is TRBV2 and J usage is TRBJ1-2; the match to TRBD1 covers 7 bases. This CDR3 comprises 13 residues. In germline, CDR1 is SNHLY, CDR2 FYNNEI. Trimming removed 4 bases from V and 3 bases from J; junction bases left unmatched: 2. The CDR3: CASSGDSHYGYTF. The CDR3, as DNA: TGTGCCAGCAGTGGGGACAGTCACTATGGCTACACCTTC.

The rearrangement links TRBV11-1 to TRBJ1-6, with TRBD1 identical over 8 bases. The CDR3 has 15 residues. Per the germline V gene, CDR1 is SGHAT and CDR2 is FQDESV (reference sequence). Trimming took 2 bases from V and 9 from J; bases not matched to a gene: 6. The CDR3 DNA sequence: TGTGCCAGCAGCTTACAGGGGGCGCAAGGTTCACCCCTCCACTTT. It encodes CASSLQGAQGSPLHF.

The genes are TRBV7-8 and TRBJ2-7, with no clear D. The CDR3 length is 15 residues. V was pared by 11 bases and J by 1 base, with 21 bases between. CDR1 SGHVS and CDR2 FQNEAQ come from the germline V gene. CDR3 coding DNA: TGTGCCTCTCACCCCTTGAGGTCACGTTCCTACGAGCAGTACTTC. It codes for CASHPLRSRSYEQYF.

J is TRBJ2-7 and V is TRBV10-2, with a weak D call TRBD2 (5 bases). CDR1 and CDR2 from the germline V gene are WSHSY and SAAADI. V was shortened by 0 bases and J by 0 bases, with 15 bases between the two germline ends. The CDR3 totals 17 residues. As DNA, the CDR3 is TGCGCCAGCAGTGAGTCCCCCGCGAGGGTCCTCTCCTACGAGCAGTACTTC. The encoded protein is CASSESPARVLSYEQYF.